This T cell receptor beta chain emerged from a study of blood T cell repertoires in COVID-19. J was trimmed by 4 bases and V by 3 bases; bases with no gene match: 6. CDR3 length: 15 amino acids. Per germline, CDR1 LNHDA and CDR2 SQIVND (reference sequence). Authors' methods: Reference gene primer amplification yielded estimated nucleated cell counts. Repertoires were generated with immunoSEQ multiplex PCR, while TCRdb's copy carries only in-frame clones and drops some. V and J calls and clone size follow that table, whereas D and trimming were derived from the DNA. The repertoire holds hundreds of thousands of clones, around 89% seen once, with about 4.3% in the top ten.

This chain joins TRBV19 and TRBJ2-1; 7 positions agree with TRBD2. The sequencing sample was made of peripheral blood. The TCR comes from a woman in her twenties or thirties with acute or convalescent COVID-19. The CDR3 loop reads CASSISGTKYNEQFF. The CDR3 coding sequence is TGTGCCAGTAGTATCTCTGGGACTAAGTACAATGAGCAGTTCTTC.